Detailed here is one T cell receptor (beta chain). This entry comes from a study of graft-versus-host responses after intestinal transplantation. Background on the study: Anti-thymocyte globulin was used for induction in all recipients, who then took tacrolimus and steroids for roughly three years.

Germline assignment: CDR1 LNHNV and CDR2 YYDKDF (reference sequence). V lost 0 bases, J lost 6 bases, and 9 bases lay in between. This CDR3 comprises 13 residues. Profiling relied on immunoSEQ multiplex PCR, and the TCRdb table lists in-frame clones only, not all of them. The repertoire includes 77,000 or so clones, about 90% of them detected once, and roughly 0.7% sits in the top ten. The TCR comes from a human patient who received an intestinal transplant, so some T cells may come from the graft donor. V is TRBV15 and J is TRBJ2-7, with D uncertain. Sequenced here: PBMCs, sampled 98 days after intestinal transplantation. The CDR3 sequence is CATSRDHSVEQYF. In DNA form, the CDR3 reads TGTGCCACCAGCAGAGATCATAGTGTCGAGCAGTACTTC.